Listed below are T cell receptor beta chains from one sample, sequenced in a study of T cell changes during pregnancy in multiple sclerosis. The repertoire was sequenced with immunoSEQ multiplex PCR; TCRdb's copy has only in-frame clones and lacks some. The sample lists 40,000 to 55,000 clones; 85% to 90% were seen once. Sequenced here: peripheral blood, sampled in the second trimester of pregnancy. Receptor source: a female donor in good health, enrolled as a control in a pregnancy study. Each CDR3 is given with its conserved first and last residue. The D gene is left open where the match is weak.

v_gene: TRBV7-2; d_gene: TRBD1; j_gene: TRBJ2-7; CDR3aa: CASSAQGWYEQYF
v_gene: TRBV6-1; d_gene: TRBD2; j_gene: TRBJ2-5; CDR3aa: CASSEAPSGSPGTQYF
v_gene: TRBV9; d_gene: NA; j_gene: TRBJ1-2; CDR3aa: CASSLPDDGGAHYGYTF
v_gene: TRBV4-3; d_gene: TRBD2; j_gene: TRBJ2-3; CDR3aa: CASSPGGRTDTQYF
v_gene: TRBV27; d_gene: TRBD2; j_gene: TRBJ2-1; CDR3aa: CASSLFAGASSYNEQFF
v_gene: TRBV9; d_gene: TRBD2; j_gene: TRBJ2-7; CDR3aa: CASSPQPGTTYEQYF
v_gene: TRBV6-5; d_gene: NA; j_gene: TRBJ1-1; CDR3aa: CASSGLMNTEAFF
v_gene: TRBV14; d_gene: NA; j_gene: TRBJ1-1; CDR3aa: CASSPYAGVENTEAFF
v_gene: TRBV13; d_gene: TRBD2; j_gene: TRBJ2-5; CDR3aa: CASSLSASGGPQETQYF
v_gene: TRBV27; d_gene: NA; j_gene: TRBJ1-3; CDR3aa: CASRPGGGNTIYF
v_gene: TRBV6-1; d_gene: NA; j_gene: TRBJ1-1; CDR3aa: CASCTGFNTEAFF
v_gene: TRBV27; d_gene: TRBD1; j_gene: TRBJ1-1; CDR3aa: CASSTLTGGGLEAFF
v_gene: TRBV10-3; d_gene: NA; j_gene: TRBJ1-5; CDR3aa: CAISEAGSAQPQHF
v_gene: TRBV10-3; d_gene: NA; j_gene: TRBJ2-1; CDR3aa: CAISYDYYNEQFF
v_gene: TRBV6-1; d_gene: NA; j_gene: TRBJ1-5; CDR3aa: CASRDRREGNQPQHF
v_gene: TRBV5-6; d_gene: NA; j_gene: TRBJ2-7; CDR3aa: CASRGWWGYEQYF
v_gene: TRBV10-3; d_gene: TRBD1; j_gene: TRBJ1-2; CDR3aa: CAIMSGTGTYGYTF
v_gene: TRBV6-5; d_gene: TRBD1; j_gene: TRBJ1-2; CDR3aa: CASSQTGRDGYTF
v_gene: TRBV18; d_gene: NA; j_gene: TRBJ1-1; CDR3aa: CASSPGLNTEAFF
v_gene: TRBV21-1; d_gene: NA; j_gene: TRBJ1-2; CDR3aa: CASSKVGAGPLYGYTF
v_gene: TRBV7-6; d_gene: TRBD2; j_gene: TRBJ2-7; CDR3aa: CASSRAGGVYEQYF
v_gene: TRBV19; d_gene: NA; j_gene: TRBJ2-4; CDR3aa: CASSIQGSKNIQYF
v_gene: TRBV10-3; d_gene: NA; j_gene: TRBJ2-7; CDR3aa: CAISEAGTPIDEQYF
v_gene: TRBV5-4; d_gene: TRBD1; j_gene: TRBJ1-4; CDR3aa: CASSEGQGRSYNEKLFF
v_gene: TRBV6-4; d_gene: NA; j_gene: TRBJ1-5; CDR3aa: CASSDQHNQPQHF